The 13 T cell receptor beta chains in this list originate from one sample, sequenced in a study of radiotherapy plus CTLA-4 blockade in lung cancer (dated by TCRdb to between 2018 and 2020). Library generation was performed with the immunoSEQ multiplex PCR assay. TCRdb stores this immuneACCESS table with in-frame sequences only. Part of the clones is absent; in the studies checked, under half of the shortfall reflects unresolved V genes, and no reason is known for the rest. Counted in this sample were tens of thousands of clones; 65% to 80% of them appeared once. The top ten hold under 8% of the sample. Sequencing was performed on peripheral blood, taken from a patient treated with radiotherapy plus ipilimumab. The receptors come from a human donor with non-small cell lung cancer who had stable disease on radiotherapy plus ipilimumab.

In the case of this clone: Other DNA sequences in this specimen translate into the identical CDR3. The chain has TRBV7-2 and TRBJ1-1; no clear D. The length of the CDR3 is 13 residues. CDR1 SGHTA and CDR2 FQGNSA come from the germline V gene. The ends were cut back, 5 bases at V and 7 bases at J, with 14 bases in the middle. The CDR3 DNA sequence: TGTGCCAGCAGCAATAGGCAGGCCTTTGAAGCTTTCTTT. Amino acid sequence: CASSNRQAFEAFF.

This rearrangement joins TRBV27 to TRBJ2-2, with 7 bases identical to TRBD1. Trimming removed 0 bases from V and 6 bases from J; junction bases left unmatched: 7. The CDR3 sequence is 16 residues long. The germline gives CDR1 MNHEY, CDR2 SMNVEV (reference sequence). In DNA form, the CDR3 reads TGTGCCAGCAGTTTATCGATCCAGGGGGTTGCCGGGGAGCTGTTTTTT. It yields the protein CASSLSIQGVAGELFF.

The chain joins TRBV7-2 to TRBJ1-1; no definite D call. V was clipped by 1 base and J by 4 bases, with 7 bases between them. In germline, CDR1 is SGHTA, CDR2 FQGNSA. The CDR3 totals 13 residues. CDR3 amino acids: CASSLGLGTEAFF. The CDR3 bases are TGTGCCAGCAGCTTAGGGTTGGGCACTGAAGCTTTCTTT.

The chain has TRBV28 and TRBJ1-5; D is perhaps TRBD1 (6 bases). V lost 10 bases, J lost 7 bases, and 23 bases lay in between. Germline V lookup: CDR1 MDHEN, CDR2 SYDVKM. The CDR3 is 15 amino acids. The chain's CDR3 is CANSLPLRGRQPQHF. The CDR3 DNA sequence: TGTGCCAACAGCCTACCCCTCAGGGGCAGGCAGCCCCAGCATTTT.

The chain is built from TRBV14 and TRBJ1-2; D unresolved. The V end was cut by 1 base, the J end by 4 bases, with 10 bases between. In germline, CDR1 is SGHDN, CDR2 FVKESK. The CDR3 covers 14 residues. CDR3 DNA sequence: TGTGCCAGCAGCCAAGTCGGGGTGGCCTATGGCTACACCTTC. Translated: CASSQVGVAYGYTF.

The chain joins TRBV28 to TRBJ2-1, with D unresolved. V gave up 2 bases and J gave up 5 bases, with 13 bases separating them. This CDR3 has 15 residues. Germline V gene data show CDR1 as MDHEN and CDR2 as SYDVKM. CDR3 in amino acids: CASSLLSLKNNEQFF. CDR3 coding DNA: TGTGCCAGCAGTTTACTATCGTTAAAAAACAATGAGCAGTTCTTC. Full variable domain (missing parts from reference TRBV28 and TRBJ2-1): DVKVTQSSRYLVKRTGEKVFLECVQDMDHENMFWYRQDPGLGLRLIYFSYDVKMKEKGDIPEGYSVSREKKERFSLILESASTNQTSMYLCASSLLSLKNNEQFFGPGTRLTVL.

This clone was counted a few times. The CDR3 nucleotides are TGTGCCAGCAGTGACTGGGGGCTGACGAGAGAGGGCAATCAGCCCCAGCATTTT. Its translation: CASSDWGLTREGNQPQHF. The chain is built from TRBV27 and TRBJ1-5; TRBD1 might be the D (6 bases). CDR1 is MNHEY, CDR2 SMNVEV, per germline (reference sequence). Trimming left V 5 bases short and J 2 bases short, with 22 bases between. CDR3 length: 18 residues.

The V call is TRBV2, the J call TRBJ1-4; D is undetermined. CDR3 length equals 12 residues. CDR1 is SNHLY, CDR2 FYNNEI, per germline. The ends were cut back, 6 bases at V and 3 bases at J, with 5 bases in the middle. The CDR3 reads CASRRSNEKLFF. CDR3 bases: TGTGCCAGCAGGCGTTCTAATGAAAAACTGTTTTTT.

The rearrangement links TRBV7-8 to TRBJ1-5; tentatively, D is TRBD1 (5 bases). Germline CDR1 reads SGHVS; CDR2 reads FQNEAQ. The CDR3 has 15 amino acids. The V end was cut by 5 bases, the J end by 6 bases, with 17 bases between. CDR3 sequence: CASSKDGQGGQPQHF. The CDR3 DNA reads TGTGCCAGCAGCAAAGATGGGCAGGGTGGTCAGCCCCAGCATTTT.

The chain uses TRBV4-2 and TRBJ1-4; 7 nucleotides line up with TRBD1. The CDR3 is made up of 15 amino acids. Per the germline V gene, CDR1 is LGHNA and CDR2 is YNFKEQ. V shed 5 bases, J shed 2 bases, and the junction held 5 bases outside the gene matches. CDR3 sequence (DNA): TGTGCCAGCAGCGTAGGGGGCAGGACTAATGAAAAACTGTTTTTT. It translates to CASSVGGRTNEKLFF.

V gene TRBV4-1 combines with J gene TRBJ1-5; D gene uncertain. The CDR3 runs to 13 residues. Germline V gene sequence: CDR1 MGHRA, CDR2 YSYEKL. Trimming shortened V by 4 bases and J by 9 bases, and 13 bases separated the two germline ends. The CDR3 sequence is CASSLYRLGPQHF. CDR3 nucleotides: TGCGCCAGCAGCCTCTACAGATTGGGGCCCCAGCATTTT.

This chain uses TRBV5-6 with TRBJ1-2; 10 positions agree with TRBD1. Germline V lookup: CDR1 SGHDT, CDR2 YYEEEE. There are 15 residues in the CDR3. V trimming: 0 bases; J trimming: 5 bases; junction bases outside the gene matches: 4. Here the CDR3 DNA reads TGTGCCAGCAGCTTGGGGACAGGGGGGAGGTATGGCTACACCTTC. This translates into CASSLGTGGRYGYTF. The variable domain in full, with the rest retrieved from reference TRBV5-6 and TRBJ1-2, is DAGVTQSPTHLIKTRGQQVTLRCSPKSGHDTVSWYQQALGQGPQFIFQYYEEEERQRGNFPDRFSGHQFPNYSSELNVNALLLGDSALYLCASSLGTGGRYGYTFGSGTRLTVV.

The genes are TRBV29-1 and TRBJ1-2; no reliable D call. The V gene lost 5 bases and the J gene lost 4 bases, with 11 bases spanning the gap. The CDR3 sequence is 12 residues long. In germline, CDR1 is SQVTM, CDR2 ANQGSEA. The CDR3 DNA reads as TGCAGCGTTATAACAGATCTCTATGGCTACACCTTC. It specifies CSVITDLYGYTF.